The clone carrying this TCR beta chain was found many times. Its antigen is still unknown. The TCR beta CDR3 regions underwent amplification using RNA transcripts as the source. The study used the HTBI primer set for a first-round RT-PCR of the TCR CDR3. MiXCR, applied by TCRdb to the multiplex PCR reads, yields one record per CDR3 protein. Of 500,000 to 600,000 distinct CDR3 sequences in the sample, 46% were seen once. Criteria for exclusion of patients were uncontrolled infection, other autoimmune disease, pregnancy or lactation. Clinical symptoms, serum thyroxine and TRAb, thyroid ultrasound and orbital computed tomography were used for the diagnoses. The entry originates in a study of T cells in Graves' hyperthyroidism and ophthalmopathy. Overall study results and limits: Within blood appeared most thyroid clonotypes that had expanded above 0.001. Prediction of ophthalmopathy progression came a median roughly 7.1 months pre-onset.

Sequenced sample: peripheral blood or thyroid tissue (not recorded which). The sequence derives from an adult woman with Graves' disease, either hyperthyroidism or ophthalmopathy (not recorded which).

CDR3 in DNA: TGCAGTGCTAGCCTCCCGGGACTAGCGGGAGGGCCTGGCTACGAGCAGTACTTC. Protein product: CSASLPGLAGGPGYEQYF. V is TRBV20-1 and J is TRBJ2-7; TRBD2 matches 16 bases. The CDR3 contains 18 residues. Trimming took 3 bases from V and 3 from J; bases not matched to a gene: 11. Per the germline V gene, CDR1 is DFQATT and CDR2 is SNEGSKA (reference sequence).